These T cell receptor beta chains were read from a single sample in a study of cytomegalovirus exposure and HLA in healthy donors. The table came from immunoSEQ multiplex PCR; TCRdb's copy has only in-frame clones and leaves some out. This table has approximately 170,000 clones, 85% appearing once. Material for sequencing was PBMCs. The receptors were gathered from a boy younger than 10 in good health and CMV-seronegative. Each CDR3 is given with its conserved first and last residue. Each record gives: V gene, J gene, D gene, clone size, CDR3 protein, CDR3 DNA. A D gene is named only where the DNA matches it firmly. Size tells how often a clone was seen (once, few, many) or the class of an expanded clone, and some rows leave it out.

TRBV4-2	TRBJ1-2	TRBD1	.	CASSQEGDRGDGYTF	TGTGCCAGCAGCCAAGAGGGGGACAGGGGCGACGGCTACACCTTC
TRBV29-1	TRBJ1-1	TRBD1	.	CSVGQGANTEAFF	TGCAGCGTGGGACAGGGCGCGAACACTGAAGCTTTCTTT
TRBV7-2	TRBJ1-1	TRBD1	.	CASSSPRTGPNTEAFF	TGTGCCAGCAGCTCCCCCCGGACAGGTCCTAACACTGAAGCTTTCTTT
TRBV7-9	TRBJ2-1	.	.	CASSYQRTSYNEQFF	TGTGCCAGCAGCTATCAAAGGACTTCCTACAATGAGCAGTTCTTC
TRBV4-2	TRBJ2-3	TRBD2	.	CASSQRGSTDTQYF	TGTGCCAGCAGCCAGCGGGGGAGCACAGATACGCAGTATTTT
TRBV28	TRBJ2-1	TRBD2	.	CASRNPSGGPGNEQFF	TGTGCCAGCAGAAATCCTAGCGGGGGGCCTGGTAATGAGCAGTTCTTC
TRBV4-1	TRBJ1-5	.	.	CASSQGSSAYNQPQHF	TGCGCCAGCAGCCAAGGTAGCAGTGCGTACAATCAGCCCCAGCATTTT
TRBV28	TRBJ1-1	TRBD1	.	CASSLGVQGATEAFF	TGTGCCAGCAGTTTAGGTGTACAGGGGGCGACGGAAGCTTTCTTT
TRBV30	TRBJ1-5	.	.	CAWSVPGQPQHF	TGTGCCTGGAGTGTACCCGGGCAGCCCCAGCATTTT
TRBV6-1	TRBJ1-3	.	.	CASSGSKLAGGNTIYF	TGTGCCAGCAGTGGGTCCAAGTTGGCAGGAGGAAACACCATATATTTT
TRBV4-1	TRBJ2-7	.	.	CASSQEEGPAYEQYF	TGCGCCAGCAGCCAAGAAGAGGGCCCAGCCTACGAGCAGTACTTC
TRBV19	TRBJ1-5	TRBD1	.	CASRATADRGNQPQHF	TGTGCCAGTAGAGCTACGGCGGACAGGGGCAATCAGCCCCAGCATTTT
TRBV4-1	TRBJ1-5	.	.	CASSQDTGGPQHF	TGCGCCAGCAGCCAAGATACGGGAGGGCCCCAGCATTTT
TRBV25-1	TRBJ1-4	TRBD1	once	CASSDRGRAANEKLFF	TGTGCCAGCAGCGACAGGGGGCGTGCGGCTAATGAAAAACTGTTTTTT
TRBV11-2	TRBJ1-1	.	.	CASSLEGVVNTEAFF	TGTGCCAGCAGCTTAGAGGGCGTCGTGAACACTGAAGCTTTCTTT
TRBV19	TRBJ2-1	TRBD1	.	CASSRDRSSYNEQFF	TGTGCCAGTAGTAGGGACAGGAGCTCCTACAATGAGCAGTTCTTC
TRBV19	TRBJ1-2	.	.	CASSSAGYGYTF	TGTGCCAGTAGCTCCGCGGGCTATGGCTACACCTTC
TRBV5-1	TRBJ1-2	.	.	CASSLEPGNYGYTF	TGCGCCAGCAGCTTGGAACCGGGGAACTATGGCTACACCTTC
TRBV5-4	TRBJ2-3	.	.	CASSLSRLGVENTDTQYF	TGTGCCAGCAGCTTGAGCCGTTTAGGAGTGGAAAACACAGATACGCAGTATTTT
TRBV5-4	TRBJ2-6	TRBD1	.	CASIKTGTGANVLTF	TGTGCCAGCATCAAGACAGGGACCGGGGCCAACGTCCTGACTTTC
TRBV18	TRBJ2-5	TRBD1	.	CASSPTTGEETQYF	TGTGCCAGCTCACCAACGACAGGGGAAGAGACCCAGTACTTC
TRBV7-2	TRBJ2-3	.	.	CASSLVQGRFGTDTQYF	TGTGCCAGCAGCTTAGTCCAGGGGAGATTCGGCACAGATACGCAGTATTTT
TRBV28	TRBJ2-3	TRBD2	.	CASSLTGLAGTDTQYF	TGTGCCAGCAGTTTAACCGGACTAGCGGGCACAGATACGCAGTATTTT
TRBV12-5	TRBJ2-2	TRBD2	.	CASGLVPPLLAGGGLNTGELFF	TGTGCTAGTGGTTTGGTTCCTCCCCTACTAGCGGGAGGGGGCCTGAACACCGGGGAGCTGTTTTTT
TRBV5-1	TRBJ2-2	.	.	CASSWSGGNTGELFF	TGCGCCAGCAGCTGGAGCGGAGGAAACACCGGGGAGCTGTTTTTT
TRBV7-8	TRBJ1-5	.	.	CASSADSGNQPQHF	TGTGCCAGCAGCGCGGACAGTGGCAATCAGCCCCAGCATTTT
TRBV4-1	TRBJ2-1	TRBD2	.	CASSPSQVAGVFFF	TGCGCCAGCAGCCCAAGTCAGGTAGCGGGGGTTTTTTTCTTC
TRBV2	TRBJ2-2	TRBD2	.	CASSLGLAGGPGELFF	TGTGCCAGCAGTTTGGGACTAGCGGGAGGGCCCGGGGAGCTGTTTTTT
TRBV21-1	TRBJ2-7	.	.	CASSPERLSYEQYF	TGTGCCAGCAGCCCAGAGAGACTTTCCTACGAGCAGTACTTC
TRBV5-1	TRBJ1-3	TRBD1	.	CASSSGGAGNTIYF	TGCGCCAGCAGCTCAGGGGGAGCTGGAAACACCATATATTTT
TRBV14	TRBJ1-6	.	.	CASSQDSPSGRIRISPLHF	TGTGCCAGCAGCCAAGATTCTCCGTCCGGTAGGATCAGGATATCACCCCTCCACTTT
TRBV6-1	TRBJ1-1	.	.	CASRTLVTGNTEAFF	TGTGCCAGCAGGACCCTGGTGACAGGGAACACTGAAGCTTTCTTT
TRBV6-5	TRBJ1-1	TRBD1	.	CASSSRRGSTEAFF	TGTGCCAGCAGCTCCCGCAGGGGGAGCACTGAAGCTTTCTTT
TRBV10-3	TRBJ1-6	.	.	CAISESRKSGAVYNSPLHF	TGTGCCATCAGTGAGTCGCGAAAATCAGGGGCCGTCTATAATTCACCCCTCCACTTT
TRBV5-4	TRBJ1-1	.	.	CASSLGGVAEAFF	TGTGCCAGCAGCTTGGGGGGCGTCGCTGAAGCTTTCTTT
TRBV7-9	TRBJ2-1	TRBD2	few	CASRLAGGQGNEQFF	TGTGCCAGCAGGTTAGCGGGAGGGCAAGGCAATGAGCAGTTCTTC
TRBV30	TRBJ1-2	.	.	CAWSVLGARGYTF	TGTGCCTGGAGTGTACTGGGAGCTAGGGGCTACACCTTC
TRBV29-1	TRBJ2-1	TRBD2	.	CSVEAGQRGYNEQFF	TGCAGCGTTGAAGCCGGCCAGCGGGGATACAATGAGCAGTTCTTC
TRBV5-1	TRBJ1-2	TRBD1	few	CASSGTVGPYGYTF	TGCGCCAGCAGCGGGACAGTGGGACCCTATGGCTACACCTTC
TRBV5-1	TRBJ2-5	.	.	CASSLGWQQETQYF	TGCGCCAGCAGCTTGGGTTGGCAGCAAGAGACCCAGTACTTC
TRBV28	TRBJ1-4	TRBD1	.	CASSFLHGTGEEKLFF	TGTGCCAGCAGTTTTTTACACGGGACAGGGGAAGAAAAACTGTTTTTT
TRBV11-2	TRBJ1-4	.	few	CASSLDRYPGEKLFF	TGTGCCAGCAGCTTAGATCGGTACCCAGGGGAAAAACTGTTTTTT
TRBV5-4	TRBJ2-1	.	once	CASSSTRDNEQFF	TGTGCCAGCAGCTCGACTAGGGACAATGAGCAGTTCTTC
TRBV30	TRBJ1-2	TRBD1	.	CAWRTGTGMYGYTF	TGTGCCTGGAGAACCGGGACAGGGATGTATGGCTACACCTTC
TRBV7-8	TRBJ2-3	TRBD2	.	CASSLGASGRAPDTQYF	TGTGCCAGCAGCTTAGGGGCTAGCGGGAGGGCCCCGGATACGCAGTATTTT
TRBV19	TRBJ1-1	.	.	CASSPRVAGHTEAFF	TGTGCCAGTAGTCCAAGGGTAGCGGGGCACACTGAAGCTTTCTTT
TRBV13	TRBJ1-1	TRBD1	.	CASSRQGGIRQNTEAFF	TGTGCCAGCAGCAGACAGGGCGGTATTAGGCAGAACACTGAAGCTTTCTTT
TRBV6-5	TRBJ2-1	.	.	CASSYVRGNYNEQFF	TGTGCCAGCAGTTACGTGAGGGGGAACTACAATGAGCAGTTCTTC
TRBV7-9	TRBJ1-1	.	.	CASSTTGKGTEAFF	TGTGCCAGCAGCACCACAGGGAAAGGCACTGAAGCTTTCTTT
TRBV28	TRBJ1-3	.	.	CASSSPSGSGNTIYF	TGTGCCAGCAGTTCCCCGTCGGGCTCTGGAAACACCATATATTTT
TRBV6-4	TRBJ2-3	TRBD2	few	CASSDLAGGPHTQYF	TGTGCCAGCAGTGACTTAGCGGGGGGGCCGCATACGCAGTATTTT
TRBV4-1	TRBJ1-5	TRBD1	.	CASSRRRTGGLGDQPQHF	TGCGCCAGCAGCCGCAGAAGGACAGGGGGCTTGGGGGATCAGCCCCAGCATTTT
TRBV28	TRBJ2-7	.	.	CASSRQGGHEQYF	TGTGCCAGCAGCCGACAGGGAGGCCACGAGCAGTACTTC
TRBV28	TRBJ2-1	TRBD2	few	CASTPLAGDGNEQFF	TGTGCCAGCACCCCCCTAGCGGGAGACGGGAATGAGCAGTTCTTC
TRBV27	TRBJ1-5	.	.	CASTSSGLSNQPQHF	TGTGCCAGCACCTCTTCAGGGCTTAGCAATCAGCCCCAGCATTTT
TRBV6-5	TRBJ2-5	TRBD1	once	CASSYRDRKETQYF	TGTGCCAGCAGTTACCGGGACAGGAAGGAGACCCAGTACTTC
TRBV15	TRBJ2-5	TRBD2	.	CATSSLSGRWGQETQYF	TGTGCCACCAGCAGCTTAAGCGGGAGATGGGGGCAAGAGACCCAGTACTTC
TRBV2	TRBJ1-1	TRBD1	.	CASSGTAAMNTEAFF	TGTGCCAGCAGCGGGACAGCAGCCATGAACACTGAAGCTTTCTTT
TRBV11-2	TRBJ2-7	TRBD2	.	CASSPPGLAGEVWYEQYF	TGTGCCAGCAGCCCACCGGGACTAGCGGGAGAGGTTTGGTACGAGCAGTACTTC